Reported below is one TCR beta chain. This clonotype showed up many times. Its antigen is still unknown. Base qualities are not at hand, and no much larger clone is one base apart. The data were taken from a study of regulatory T cells in long-lasting Graves disease (dated by TCRdb to the early 2020s). Study-wide context: Newly diagnosed Graves' disease patients had taken antithyroid drugs for less than 3 months. Patients with persistent Graves' disease were compared with patients with newly diagnosed Graves' disease using TCR sequencing and RNA sequencing of peripheral blood. A total of about 35 samples underwent TCR sequencing, from roughly 13 patients with persistent Graves' disease and roughly 20 patients with newly diagnosed Graves' disease. The study was registered as a clinical trial and conducted in China.

General findings and caveats noted by the study authors: A larger number of public clonotypes was shared among persistent patients (more than 2,500) than among newly diagnosed patients (over 850). Only the TCR beta chain was sequenced and analyzed. Only peripheral blood was studied, because thyroid tissue, the primary lesion, was inaccessible. Persistent Graves' disease patients showed lower TCR Shannon entropy and fewer highly expanded clones than newly diagnosed patients, suggesting clonal expansion. The authors noted that the small sample size was a limitation that may lower accuracy.

Libraries came from multiplex PCR. TCRdb records Illumina HiSeq 4000 as the sequencer. iRepertoire HTBI primers and Arm-PCR amplification of CDR3 regions were used to construct TCR beta libraries. Before sequencing, the PCR products went through gel purification. The authors' pipeline ran thus. A total of fewer than 80 TRBV and 14 TRBJ segments were identified across samples and were used for gene usage analysis of CDR3 amino acid clonotypes. COPE and FqMerger were used to merge filtered high-quality paired reads into contigs. BLAST was used to align contigs to IMGT TRBV, TRBD and TRBJ reference genes, and CDR3 was defined according to IMGT. Any clonotype with a frequency above 0.1% was counted as a highly expanded clone. Repertoire diversity was measured by Shannon entropy, and V-J evenness by the Gini coefficient. A clonotype found in more than one individual was treated as public. TCRdb reprocessed the public reads (quality trimming at Q25 with fastp, clone calling with MiXCR) and kept in-frame beta chains. Each record represents a unique CDR3 protein, reported with the most common genes and DNA among its rows. These V and J calls originate from TCRdb's pipeline instead of the authors' own analysis. The sample table records more than 300,000 distinct CDR3 sequences; around 16% of these occur just once. The ten biggest clones cover 20% of the sample.

Sample time point, as interpreted from the label and publication: newly diagnosed GD, antithyroid drugs for less than 3 months. RNA was extracted from PBMCs in TRIzol for both TCR sequencing and RNA sequencing. The diagnosis of Graves' disease followed American Thyroid Association guidelines. Recruitment of patients was carried out at an endocrinology department in Xi'an, China. Each patient gave about 10 milliliters of peripheral blood, collected in an EDTA anticoagulant tube. Ficoll Paque Plus density gradient separation was used to isolate PBMCs, and no further T cell sorting was performed. An Agilent 2100 Bioanalyzer and agarose gel were used to check RNA quality, and a NanoDrop 2000 was used to measure RNA concentration. Another study also made use of these data, one on T cells in Graves' hyperthyroidism and ophthalmopathy. The second paper states: Stable Graves' hyperthyroidism was defined as the absence of progression to ophthalmopathy over 18 months of follow-up. Hyperthyroidism patients were aged 18 to 65 years and newly diagnosed, with disease duration of less than 2 months. Exclusion was applied to patients with uncontrolled infections, other autoimmune diseases, pregnancy or lactation. Diagnoses relied on clinical symptoms, serum thyroxine and TRAb, thyroid ultrasound and orbital computed tomography. A first-round RT-PCR of the TCR CDR3 used the HTBI primer set with the Qiagen OneStep RT-PCR kit. Most expanded thyroid clonotypes (frequency above 0.001) were also found in blood, which suggests that blood repertoires may mirror thyroid immune responses. In cross-validation, a model built on a 13 V-J signature told ophthalmopathy apart from stable hyperthyroidism with approximately 91% sensitivity and roughly 82% specificity, and in testing the same model reached 80%/75%. In validation, progression to ophthalmopathy was predicted by the model with 70.59% sensitivity and 72% to 85% specificity, a median of around 5.9 months before onset. To identify distinguishing TCR V-J signatures, a discovery cohort of some 100 patients was used, comprising fewer than 45 with Graves' ophthalmopathy and some 57 with stable Graves' hyperthyroidism. Prospective prediction of ophthalmopathy was tested in an independent validation cohort consisting of roughly 20 hyperthyroidism patients and about 17 patients who later progressed to ophthalmopathy. The roughly 100 discovery patients were randomly divided into training and test sets at a 7:3 ratio. In addition, the study compared T-cell repertoires in thyroid tissue and in blood from a handful of Graves' hyperthyroidism patients. Once sampling was done, hyperthyroidism patients were given methimazole at a starting dose of 30 mg daily, whereas ophthalmopathy patients were given high-dose intravenous methylprednisolone. The libraries were constructed in a second round of multiplex PCR and then size-selected and purified. Sequencing of the libraries was done on an Illumina HiSeq2000 using paired-end 100 bp reads. Raw data were processed with SOAPnuke, discarding reads with adapters, uncalled bases, mean Phred below 15, or no exact constant-primer or identifier match. COPE v1.2.5 was used to merge high-quality paired reads, and clonotypes were defined as unique nucleotide sequences. MiTCR v1.1 was used to align the clonotypes against IMGT TRBV, TRBD and TRBJ reference segments. Only V-J combinations with frequency above 0.0001, covering 99% to 99.2% of repertoires, were analysed. The TCS score was defined as F50 (clonal expansion) divided by E x V (chaos), with BLOSUM62-based TCRdist calculated between CDR3 peptides within each V-J. Welch's t-statistics and random forest reduced 450 to 600 V-J features to 13, which were used in a naive Bayes classifier (R e1071). Sample size was not statistically predetermined, and investigators were not blinded to group allocation. The paper reports TCR Vbeta CDR3 sequencing of some 140 peripheral blood samples: approximately 43 ophthalmopathy, 70 to 85 hyperthyroidism and some 17 progressor patients.

This TCR derives from a woman in her late teens or twenties with Graves disease. Donor details come from another sample of the same person, matched by shared clones. The sample in question was peripheral blood mononuclear cells (PBMCs), obtained at new diagnosis, from a patient treated with antithyroid drugs.

The CDR3: CASSHRQGVGSDTQYF. The nucleotide sequence reads as follows: TGTGCCAGCAGCCATAGACAGGGGGTTGGGTCAGATACGCAGTATTTT. The chain employs TRBV3-1 and TRBJ2-3; TRBD1 agrees with 9 junctional bases. The germline V gene (reference sequence) supplies CDR1 LGHDT and CDR2 YNNKEL. V is trimmed back by 3 bases and J by 4 bases, and the junction contains 8 bases that no gene match accounts for. From its cysteine to its phenylalanine, the CDR3 spans 16 amino acids. This entry keeps only the CDR3 DNA: 48 bases, framed from base 1.